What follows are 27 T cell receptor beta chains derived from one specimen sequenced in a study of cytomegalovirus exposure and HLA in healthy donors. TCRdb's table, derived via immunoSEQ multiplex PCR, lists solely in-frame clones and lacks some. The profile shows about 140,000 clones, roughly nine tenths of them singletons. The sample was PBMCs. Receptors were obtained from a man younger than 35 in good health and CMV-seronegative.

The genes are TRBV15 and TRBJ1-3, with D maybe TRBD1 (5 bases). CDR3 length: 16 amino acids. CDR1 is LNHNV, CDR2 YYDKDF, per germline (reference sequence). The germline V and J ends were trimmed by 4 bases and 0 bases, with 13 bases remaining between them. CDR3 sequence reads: CATSTYRSSSGNTIYF. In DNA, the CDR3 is TGTGCCACCAGCACGTACAGGTCATCCTCTGGAAACACCATATATTTT.

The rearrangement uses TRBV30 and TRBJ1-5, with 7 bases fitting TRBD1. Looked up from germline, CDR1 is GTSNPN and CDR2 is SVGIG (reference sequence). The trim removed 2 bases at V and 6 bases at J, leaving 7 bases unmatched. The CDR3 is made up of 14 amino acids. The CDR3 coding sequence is TGTGCCTGGAGTCTTAGACAGGGAAGTCAGCCCCAGCATTTT. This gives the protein CAWSLRQGSQPQHF.

CDR3 in amino acids: CASSRFLGQGMGNTEAFF. CDR3 nucleotides: TGCGCCAGCAGCCGATTTCTGGGACAGGGGATGGGGAACACTGAAGCTTTCTTT. The chain is built from TRBV5-1 and TRBJ1-1, with 10 bases lining up with TRBD1. CDR1 is SGHRS and CDR2 is YFSETQ in the germline V gene. V shed 4 bases, J shed 1 base, and the junction held 13 bases outside the gene matches. There are 18 residues in the CDR3.

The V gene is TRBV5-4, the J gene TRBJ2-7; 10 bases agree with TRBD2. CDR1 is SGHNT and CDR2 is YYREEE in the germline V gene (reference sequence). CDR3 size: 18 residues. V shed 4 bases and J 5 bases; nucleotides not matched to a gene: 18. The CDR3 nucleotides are TGTGCCAGCAGCCCCCAGTCCAGCGGGAGGGCCGCGTTCCACGAGCAGTACTTC. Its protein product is CASSPQSSGRAAFHEQYF.

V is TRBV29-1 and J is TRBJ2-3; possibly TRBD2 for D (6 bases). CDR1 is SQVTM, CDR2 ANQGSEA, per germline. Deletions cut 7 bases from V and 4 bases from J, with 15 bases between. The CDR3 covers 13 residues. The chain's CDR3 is CSGGPGVPDTQYF. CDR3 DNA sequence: TGCAGCGGAGGCCCGGGGGTGCCAGATACGCAGTATTTT.

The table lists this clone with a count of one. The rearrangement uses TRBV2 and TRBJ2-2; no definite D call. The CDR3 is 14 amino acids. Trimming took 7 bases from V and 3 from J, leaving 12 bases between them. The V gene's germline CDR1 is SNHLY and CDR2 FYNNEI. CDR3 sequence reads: CASKVPQHTGELFF. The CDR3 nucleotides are TGTGCCAGCAAAGTCCCACAGCACACCGGGGAGCTGTTTTTT.

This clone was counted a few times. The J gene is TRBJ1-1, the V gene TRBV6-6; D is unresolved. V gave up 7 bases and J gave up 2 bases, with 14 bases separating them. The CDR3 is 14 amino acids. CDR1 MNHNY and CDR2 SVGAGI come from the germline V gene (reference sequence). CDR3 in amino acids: CASTVPGENTEAFF. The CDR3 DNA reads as TGTGCCAGCACCGTACCGGGAGAAAACACTGAAGCTTTCTTT.

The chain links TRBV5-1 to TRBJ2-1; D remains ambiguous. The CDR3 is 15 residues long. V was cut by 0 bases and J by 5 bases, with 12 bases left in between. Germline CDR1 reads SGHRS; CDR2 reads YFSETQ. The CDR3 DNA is TGCGCCAGCAGCTTGGCATTCAGTCTCGACAATGAGCAGTTCTTC. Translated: CASSLAFSLDNEQFF.

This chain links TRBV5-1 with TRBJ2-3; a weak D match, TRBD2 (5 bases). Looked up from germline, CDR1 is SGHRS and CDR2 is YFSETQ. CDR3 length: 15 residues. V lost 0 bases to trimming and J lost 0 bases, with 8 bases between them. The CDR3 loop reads CASSLGTDSTDTQYF. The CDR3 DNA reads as TGCGCCAGCAGCTTGGGGACTGATAGCACAGATACGCAGTATTTT.

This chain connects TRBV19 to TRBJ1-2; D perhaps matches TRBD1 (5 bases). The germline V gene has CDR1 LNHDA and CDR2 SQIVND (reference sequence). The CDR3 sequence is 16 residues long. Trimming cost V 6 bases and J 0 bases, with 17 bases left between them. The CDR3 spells CASSRLYGGPNYGYTF. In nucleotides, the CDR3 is TGTGCCAGTAGCCGCCTCTACGGGGGTCCTAACTATGGCTACACCTTC.

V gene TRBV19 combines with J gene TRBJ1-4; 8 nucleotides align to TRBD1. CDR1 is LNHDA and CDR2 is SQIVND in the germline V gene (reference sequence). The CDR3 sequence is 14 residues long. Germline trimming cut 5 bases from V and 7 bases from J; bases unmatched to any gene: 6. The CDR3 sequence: CASSFPGQAEKLFF. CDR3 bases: TGTGCCAGTAGTTTTCCGGGACAGGCTGAAAAACTGTTTTTT.

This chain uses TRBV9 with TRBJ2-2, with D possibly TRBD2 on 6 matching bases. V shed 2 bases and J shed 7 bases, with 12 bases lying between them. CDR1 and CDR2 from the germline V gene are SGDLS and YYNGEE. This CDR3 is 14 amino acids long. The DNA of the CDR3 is TGTGCCAGCAGCGTCTCCGGGGGAGTCGGGGAGCTGTTTTTT. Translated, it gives CASSVSGGVGELFF.

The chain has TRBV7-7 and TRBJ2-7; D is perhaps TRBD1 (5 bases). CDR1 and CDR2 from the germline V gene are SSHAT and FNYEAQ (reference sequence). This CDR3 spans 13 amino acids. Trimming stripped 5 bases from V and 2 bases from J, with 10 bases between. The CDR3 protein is CASSVDRTYEQYF. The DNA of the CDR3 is TGTGCCAGCAGCGTAGACAGAACCTACGAGCAGTACTTC.

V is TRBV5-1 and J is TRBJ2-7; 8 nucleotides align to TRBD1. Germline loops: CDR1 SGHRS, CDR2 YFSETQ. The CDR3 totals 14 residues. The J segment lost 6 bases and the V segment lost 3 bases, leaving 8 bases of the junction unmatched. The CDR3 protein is CASSSGQGEAEQYF. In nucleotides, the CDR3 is TGCGCCAGCAGCTCTGGACAGGGAGAGGCCGAGCAGTACTTC.

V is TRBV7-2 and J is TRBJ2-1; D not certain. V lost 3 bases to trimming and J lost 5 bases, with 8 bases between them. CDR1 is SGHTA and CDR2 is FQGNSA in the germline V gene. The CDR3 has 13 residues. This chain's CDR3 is CASSLSRNNEQFF. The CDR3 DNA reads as TGTGCCAGCAGCTTGTCCAGGAACAATGAGCAGTTCTTC.

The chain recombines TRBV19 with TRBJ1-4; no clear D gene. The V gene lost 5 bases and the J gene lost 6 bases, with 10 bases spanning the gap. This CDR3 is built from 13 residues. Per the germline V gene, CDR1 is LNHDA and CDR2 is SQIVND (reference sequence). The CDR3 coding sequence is TGTGCCAGTAGTCGGAGGGTGGATGAAAAACTGTTTTTT. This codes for CASSRRVDEKLFF.

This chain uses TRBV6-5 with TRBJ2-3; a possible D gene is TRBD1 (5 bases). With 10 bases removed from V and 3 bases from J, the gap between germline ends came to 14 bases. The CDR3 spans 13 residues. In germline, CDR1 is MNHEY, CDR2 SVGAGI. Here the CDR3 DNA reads TGTGCCACAATAAGAGCAGGGACAGATACGCAGTATTTT. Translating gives CATIRAGTDTQYF.

In DNA, the CDR3 is TGCGCCAGCAGCTTGGGCGGGACAGGGCTCTACGAGCAGTACTTC. Residues: CASSLGGTGLYEQYF. V and J are TRBV5-1 and TRBJ2-7; TRBD1 matches 9 bases. This CDR3 has 15 residues. Germline V gene data show CDR1 as SGHRS and CDR2 as YFSETQ. V was pared by 0 bases and J by 3 bases, with 4 bases of the junction left unmatched.

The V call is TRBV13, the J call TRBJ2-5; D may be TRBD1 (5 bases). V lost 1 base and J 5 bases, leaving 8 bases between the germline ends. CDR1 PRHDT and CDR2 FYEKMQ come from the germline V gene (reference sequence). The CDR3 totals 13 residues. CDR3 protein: CASSLAGLETQYF. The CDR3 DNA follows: TGTGCCAGCAGCTTAGCAGGGTTGGAGACCCAGTACTTC.

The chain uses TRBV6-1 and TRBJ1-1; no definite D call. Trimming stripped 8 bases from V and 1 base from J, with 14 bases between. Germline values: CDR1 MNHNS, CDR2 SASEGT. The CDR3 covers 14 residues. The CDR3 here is CASGSADWNTEAFF. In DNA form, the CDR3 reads TGTGCCAGCGGTTCGGCCGACTGGAACACTGAAGCTTTCTTT.

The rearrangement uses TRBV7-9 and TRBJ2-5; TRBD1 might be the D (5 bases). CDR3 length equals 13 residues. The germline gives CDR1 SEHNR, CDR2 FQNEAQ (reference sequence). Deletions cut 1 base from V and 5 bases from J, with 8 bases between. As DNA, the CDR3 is TGTGCCAGCAGCTTAGGCTCAGGGGAGACCCAGTACTTC. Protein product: CASSLGSGETQYF.

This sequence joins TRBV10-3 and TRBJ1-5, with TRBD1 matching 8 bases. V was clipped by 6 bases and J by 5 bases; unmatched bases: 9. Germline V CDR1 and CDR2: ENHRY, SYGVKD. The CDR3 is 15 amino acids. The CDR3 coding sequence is TGTGCCATCAGCCTGGACAGGGATCGAGATCAGCCCCAGCATTTT. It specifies CAISLDRDRDQPQHF.

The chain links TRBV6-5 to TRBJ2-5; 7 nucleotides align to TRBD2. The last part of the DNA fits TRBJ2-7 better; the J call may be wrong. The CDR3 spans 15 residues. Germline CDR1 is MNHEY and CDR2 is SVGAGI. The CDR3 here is CASSYSRSGGYEQYF. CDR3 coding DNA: TGTGCCAGCAGTTACTCGAGGTCGGGGGGCTACGAGCAGTACTTC.

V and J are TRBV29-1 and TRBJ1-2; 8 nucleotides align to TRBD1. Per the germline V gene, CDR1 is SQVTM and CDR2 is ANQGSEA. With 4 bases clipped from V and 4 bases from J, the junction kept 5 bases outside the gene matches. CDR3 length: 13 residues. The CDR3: CSVARTGTYGYTF. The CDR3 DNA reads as TGCAGCGTTGCCAGGACAGGGACCTATGGCTACACCTTC.

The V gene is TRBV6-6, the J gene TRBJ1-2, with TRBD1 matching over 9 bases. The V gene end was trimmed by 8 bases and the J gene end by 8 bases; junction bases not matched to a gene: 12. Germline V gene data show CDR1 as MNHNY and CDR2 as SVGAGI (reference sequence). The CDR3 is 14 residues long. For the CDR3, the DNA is TGTGCCAGCGGGGGCCGGGGACAGGGAGGGGGCTACACCTTC. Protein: CASGGRGQGGGYTF.

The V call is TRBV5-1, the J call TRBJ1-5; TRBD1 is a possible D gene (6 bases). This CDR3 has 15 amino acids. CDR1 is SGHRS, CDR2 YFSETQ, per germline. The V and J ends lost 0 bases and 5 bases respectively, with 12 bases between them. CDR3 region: CASSLGWGPDQPQHF. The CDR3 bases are TGCGCCAGCAGCTTGGGCTGGGGGCCTGATCAGCCCCAGCATTTT.

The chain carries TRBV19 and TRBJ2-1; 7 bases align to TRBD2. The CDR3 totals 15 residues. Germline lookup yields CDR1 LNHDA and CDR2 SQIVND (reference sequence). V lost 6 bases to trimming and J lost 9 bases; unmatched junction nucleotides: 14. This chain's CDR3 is CASSTYSGRAGEQFF. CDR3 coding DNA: TGTGCCAGTAGCACCTATAGCGGGCGGGCCGGTGAGCAGTTCTTC.